Reported below is one T cell receptor beta chain. This sample is part of a study of blood T cell repertoires in COVID-19. Study details: Nucleic acid was either cDNA or gDNA, and it came from T cells, B-cell-depleted T cells, or PBMCs.

Here immunoSEQ multiplex PCR was the method, and the copy in TCRdb shows in-frame clones only, minus some. The data show around 200,000 clones, over 75% seen once. V lost 5 bases and J lost 4; bases outside the gene matches: 6. The CDR3 is 15 amino acids. From germline, CDR1 is WSHSY and CDR2 SAAADI. Sequenced: peripheral blood. The rearrangement uses TRBV10-2 and TRBJ1-2, with 11 bases identical to TRBD1. The clonotype originates from a man aged 50 or older with acute or convalescent COVID-19. For the CDR3, the DNA is TGCGCCAGCAGTCGGGGACAGGGGGGACTCTATGGCTACACCTTC. Translating gives CASSRGQGGLYGYTF.